This T cell receptor beta chain came from a study of follicular helper T cells after annual influenza vaccination. On the study more broadly: For some subjects, blood spans the 2013-2014, 2014-2015 and 2015-2016 annual vaccinations.

Time point here: 2014-2015 season, 7 days after vaccination. Libraries were prepared by immunoSEQ multiplex PCR; TCRdb keeps only in-frame clonotypes and omits some of them. In the table there are about 9,400 clones, around four fifths of which are singletons. The germline CDR1 and CDR2 sequences are KGHSH and LQKENI. The V end lost 3 bases, the J end lost 6 bases, and 12 bases lay between the germline ends. The CDR3 has 14 residues. The V and J genes are TRBV18 and TRBJ2-1; D perhaps matches TRBD2 (6 bases). This specimen was CXCR5- memory CD4+ T cells sorted from blood, taken 7 days after influenza vaccination. The receptor comes from an adult who received the influenza vaccine. The CDR3 DNA reads TGTGCCAGCTCACCGGCCGGGGGAGGCAATGAGCAGTTCTTC. Protein sequence: CASSPAGGGNEQFF.